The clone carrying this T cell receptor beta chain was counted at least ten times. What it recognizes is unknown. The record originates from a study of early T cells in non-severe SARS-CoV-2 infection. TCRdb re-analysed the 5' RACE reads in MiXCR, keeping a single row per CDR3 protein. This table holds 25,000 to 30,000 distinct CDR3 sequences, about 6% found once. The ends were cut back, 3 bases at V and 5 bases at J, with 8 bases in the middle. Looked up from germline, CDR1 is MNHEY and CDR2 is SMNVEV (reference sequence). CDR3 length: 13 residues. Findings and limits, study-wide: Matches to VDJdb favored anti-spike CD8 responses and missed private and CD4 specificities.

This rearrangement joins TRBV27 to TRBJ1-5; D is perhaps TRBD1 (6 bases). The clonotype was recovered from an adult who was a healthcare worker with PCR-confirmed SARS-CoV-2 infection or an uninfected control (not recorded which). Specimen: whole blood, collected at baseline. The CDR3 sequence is CASSLGAHQPQHF. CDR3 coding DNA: TGTGCCAGCAGTTTGGGGGCCCATCAGCCCCAGCATTTT.